These T cell receptor beta chains were read from a single sample in a study of regulatory T cells. The data were produced by immunoSEQ multiplex PCR, yet TCRdb's version contains in-frame clones alone and is incomplete. Counted here are under 45,000 clones, approximately 91% occurring once; the ten biggest clones make up roughly 2.2%. Sequencing was carried out using conventional CD4+ T cells sorted from blood. The receptors come from a person aged 18 to 30 with CD3G deficiency. Each CDR3 is given with its conserved first and last residue. Each record gives: CDR3 length, J gene, V gene, CDR3 protein.

length: 16; J: TRBJ1-5; V: TRBV19; CDR3: CASSRSGQGAYQPQHF
length: 15; J: TRBJ1-2; V: TRBV5-1; CDR3: CASSASGTPYDGYTF
length: 13; J: TRBJ2-7; V: TRBV6-1; CDR3: CASSELGVGEQYF
length: 16; J: TRBJ2-7; V: TRBV28; CDR3: CASSPTTPAGRDEQYF
length: 17; J: TRBJ2-6; V: TRBV6-1; CDR3: CASSGGGTLSGANVLTF
length: 16; J: TRBJ2-1; V: TRBV5-1; CDR3: CASSLGVSSSYNEQFF
length: 17; J: TRBJ2-1; V: TRBV18; CDR3: CASSPTRGITTYNEQFF
length: 13; J: TRBJ2-7; V: TRBV6-1; CDR3: CASSEVPEGEQYF
length: 13; J: TRBJ1-2; V: TRBV6-1; CDR3: CASSVKGSNGYTF
length: 11; J: TRBJ2-3; V: TRBV6-6; CDR3: CASSQRDTQYF
length: 14; J: TRBJ2-3; V: TRBV10-3; CDR3: CAISRTGSGDTQYF
length: 17; J: TRBJ2-1; V: TRBV5-1; CDR3: CASSSSSGRGAINEQFF
length: 14; J: TRBJ2-1; V: TRBV10-3; CDR3: CAISDRRDYNEQFF
length: 14; J: TRBJ2-4; V: TRBV6-1; CDR3: CASSEADRGHIQYF
length: 16; J: TRBJ2-1; V: TRBV11-1; CDR3: CASSLGRDFVGGEQFF
length: 12; J: TRBJ2-7; V: TRBV18; CDR3: CASSPDSYEQYF
length: 16; J: TRBJ2-2; V: TRBV28; CDR3: CASSLGGQGTAGELFF
length: 12; J: TRBJ2-1; V: TRBV19; CDR3: CASSIVRGEQFF
length: 14; J: TRBJ2-7; V: TRBV28; CDR3: CASASRQPPYEQYF
length: 15; J: TRBJ1-2; V: TRBV6-5; CDR3: CASSRPQKGNYGYTF
length: 16; J: TRBJ1-5; V: TRBV19; CDR3: CASSTGDRGYNQPQHF
length: 12; J: TRBJ2-5; V: TRBV14; CDR3: CASSQGKETQYF
length: 14; J: -; V: TRBV6-1; CDR3: CASRRTGGIGEQYF
length: 17; J: TRBJ1-5; V: TRBV28; CDR3: CASSLYPNQGGNQPQHF
length: 15; J: TRBJ2-3; V: TRBV5-1; CDR3: CASSSGQGGGDTQYF
length: 14; J: TRBJ2-3; V: TRBV10-3; CDR3: CAISGTSVTDTQYF
length: 13; J: TRBJ2-1; V: TRBV7-8; CDR3: CASSPSGVGEQFF
length: 13; J: TRBJ2-7; V: TRBV6-6; CDR3: CASSLQGLGEQYF
length: 13; J: TRBJ2-5; V: TRBV4-1; CDR3: CASSGREQETQYF
length: 14; J: TRBJ1-1; V: TRBV6-6; CDR3: CASSLRASSTEAFF
length: 11; J: TRBJ2-1; V: TRBV28; CDR3: CASSSYNEQFF
length: 12; J: TRBJ2-7; V: TRBV28; CDR3: CASRTGDLEQYF
length: 14; J: TRBJ2-3; V: TRBV7-9; CDR3: CASSLSRGTDTQYF
length: 14; J: TRBJ2-1; V: TRBV5-1; CDR3: CASSWTRPADEQFF
length: 11; J: TRBJ2-7; V: TRBV10-3; CDR3: CATSQGYEQYF
length: 15; J: TRBJ1-6; V: TRBV27; CDR3: CASRRGQTLDSPLHF
length: 15; J: TRBJ1-5; V: TRBV6-1; CDR3: CASSEAGQGYQPQHF
length: 8; J: TRBJ2-7; V: TRBV11-2; CDR3: CASIQGHF
length: 16; J: TRBJ1-4; V: TRBV4-1; CDR3: CASSQGEQAFNEKLFF
length: 11; J: TRBJ2-1; V: TRBV13; CDR3: CASSQGNEQFF
length: 15; J: TRBJ1-1; V: TRBV6-1; CDR3: CASSVRGTSKTEAFF
length: 18; J: TRBJ1-2; V: TRBV18; CDR3: CASSSTPTAPRNYYGYTF
length: 12; J: TRBJ2-2; V: TRBV10-3; CDR3: CAIGAGTGELFF
length: 15; J: TRBJ2-1; V: TRBV5-1; CDR3: CASTPNQFSYNEQFF
length: 13; J: TRBJ1-2; V: TRBV6-1; CDR3: CASAVKTFYGYTF
length: 16; J: TRBJ2-2; V: TRBV11-2; CDR3: CASSLFTSGNTGELFF
length: 14; J: TRBJ1-2; V: TRBV5-1; CDR3: CASSFDGRADGYTF
length: 13; J: TRBJ2-3; V: TRBV6-1; CDR3: CASSEQGLDTQYF
length: 15; J: TRBJ2-7; V: TRBV18; CDR3: CASSPTGQGFHEQYF
length: 19; J: TRBJ2-6; V: TRBV19; CDR3: CASSISGRGGYPGANVLTF
length: 17; J: TRBJ2-7; V: TRBV6-1; CDR3: CASSEPFDRGWRNEQYF
length: 16; J: TRBJ2-1; V: TRBV19; CDR3: CASSLKTGNGYNEQFF